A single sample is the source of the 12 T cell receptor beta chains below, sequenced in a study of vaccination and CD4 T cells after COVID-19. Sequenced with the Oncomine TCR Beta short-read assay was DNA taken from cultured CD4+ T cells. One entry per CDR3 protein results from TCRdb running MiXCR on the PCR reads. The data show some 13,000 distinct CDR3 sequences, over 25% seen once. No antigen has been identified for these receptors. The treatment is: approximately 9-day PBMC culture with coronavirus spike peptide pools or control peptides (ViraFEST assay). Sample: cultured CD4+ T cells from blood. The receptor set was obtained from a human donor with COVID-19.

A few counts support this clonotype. The CDR3 DNA sequence: TGTGCCAGTCGGACTAGCGGGGGGATGTTTGAGCAGTTCTTC. Its translation: CASRTSGGMFEQFF. The J gene is TRBJ2-1, the V gene TRBV6-1; 14 positions agree with TRBD2. J was trimmed by 9 bases and V by 9 bases; bases with no gene match: 7. The CDR3 has 14 residues. CDR1 and CDR2 from the germline V gene are MNHNS and SASEGT.

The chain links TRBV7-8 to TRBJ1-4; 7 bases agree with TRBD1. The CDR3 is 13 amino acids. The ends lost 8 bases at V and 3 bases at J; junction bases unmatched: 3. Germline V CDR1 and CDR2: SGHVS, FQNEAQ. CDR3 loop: CASARGANEKLFF. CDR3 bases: TGTGCCAGCGCCAGGGGGGCTAATGAAAAACTGTTTTTT.

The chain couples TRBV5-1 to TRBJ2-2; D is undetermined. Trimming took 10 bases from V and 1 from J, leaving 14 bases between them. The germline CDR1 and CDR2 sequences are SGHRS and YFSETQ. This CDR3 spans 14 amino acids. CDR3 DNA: TGCGCCTGCCGGACCGGGCTGAACACCGGGGAGCTGTTTTTT. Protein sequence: CACRTGLNTGELFF. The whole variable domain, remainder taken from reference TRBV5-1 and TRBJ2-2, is KAGVTQTPRYLIKTRGQQVTLSCSPISGHRSVSWYQQTPGQGLQFLFEYFSETQRNKGNFPGRFSGRQFSNSRSEMNVSTLELGDSALYLCACRTGLNTGELFFGEGSRLTVL.

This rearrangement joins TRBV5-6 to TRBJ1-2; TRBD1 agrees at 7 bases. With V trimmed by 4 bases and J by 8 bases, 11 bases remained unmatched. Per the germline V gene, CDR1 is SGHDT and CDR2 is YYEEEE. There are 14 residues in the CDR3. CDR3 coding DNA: TGTGCCAGCAGCCCACCGGGACAGCGTATGGGCTACACCTTC. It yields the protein CASSPPGQRMGYTF.

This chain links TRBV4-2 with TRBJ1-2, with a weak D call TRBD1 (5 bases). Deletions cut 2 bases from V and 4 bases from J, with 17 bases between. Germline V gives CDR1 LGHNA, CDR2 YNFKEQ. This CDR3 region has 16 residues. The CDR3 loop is CASSQSGTEALYGYTF. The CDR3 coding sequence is TGTGCCAGCAGCCAATCCGGGACCGAGGCCCTCTATGGCTACACCTTC.

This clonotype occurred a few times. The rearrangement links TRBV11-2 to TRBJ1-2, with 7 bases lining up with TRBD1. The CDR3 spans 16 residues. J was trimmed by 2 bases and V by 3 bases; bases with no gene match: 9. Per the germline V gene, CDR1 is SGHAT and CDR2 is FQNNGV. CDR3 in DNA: TGTGCCAGCAGCTTTTCTCACAGGGGCGGGAACTATGGCTACACCTTC. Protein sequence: CASSFSHRGGNYGYTF.

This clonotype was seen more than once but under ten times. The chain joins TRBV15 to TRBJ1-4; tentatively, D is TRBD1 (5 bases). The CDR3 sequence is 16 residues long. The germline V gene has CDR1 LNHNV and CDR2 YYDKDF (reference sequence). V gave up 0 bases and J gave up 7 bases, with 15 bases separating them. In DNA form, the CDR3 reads TGTGCCACCAGCAGAGATCGTCAAGGCCAGGGTGAAAAACTGTTTTTT. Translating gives CATSRDRQGQGEKLFF.

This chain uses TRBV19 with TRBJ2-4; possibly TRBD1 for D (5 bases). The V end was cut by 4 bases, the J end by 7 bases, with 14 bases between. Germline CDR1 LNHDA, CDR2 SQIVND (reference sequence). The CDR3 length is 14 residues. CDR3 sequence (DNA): TGTGCCAGTAGTACTAGGGGCAACGGGAACATTCAGTACTTC. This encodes CASSTRGNGNIQYF.

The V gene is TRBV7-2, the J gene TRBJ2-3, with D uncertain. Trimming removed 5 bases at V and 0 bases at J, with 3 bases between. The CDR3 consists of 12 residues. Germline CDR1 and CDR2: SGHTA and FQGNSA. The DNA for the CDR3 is TGTGCCAGCAGCGTAAGCACAGATACGCAGTATTTT. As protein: CASSVSTDTQYF.

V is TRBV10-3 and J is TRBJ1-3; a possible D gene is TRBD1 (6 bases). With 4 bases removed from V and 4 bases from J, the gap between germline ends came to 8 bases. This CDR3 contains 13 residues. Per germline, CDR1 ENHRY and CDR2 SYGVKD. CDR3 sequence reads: CAISAGVGNTIYF. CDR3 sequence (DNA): TGTGCCATCAGTGCAGGGGTCGGAAACACCATATATTTT.

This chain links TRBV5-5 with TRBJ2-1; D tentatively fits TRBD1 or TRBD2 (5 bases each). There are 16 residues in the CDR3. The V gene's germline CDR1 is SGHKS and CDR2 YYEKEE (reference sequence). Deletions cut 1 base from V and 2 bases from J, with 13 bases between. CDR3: CASSLMYPGPYNEQFF. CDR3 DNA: TGTGCCAGCAGCTTGATGTATCCGGGGCCCTACAATGAGCAGTTCTTC.

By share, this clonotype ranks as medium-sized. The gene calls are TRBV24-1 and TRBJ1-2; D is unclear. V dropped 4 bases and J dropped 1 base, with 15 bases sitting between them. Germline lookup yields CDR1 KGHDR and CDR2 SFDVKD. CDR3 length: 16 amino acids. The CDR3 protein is CATSDPSGRNNYGYTF. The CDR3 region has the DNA TGTGCCACCAGTGACCCCTCAGGACGGAATAACTATGGCTACACCTTC.